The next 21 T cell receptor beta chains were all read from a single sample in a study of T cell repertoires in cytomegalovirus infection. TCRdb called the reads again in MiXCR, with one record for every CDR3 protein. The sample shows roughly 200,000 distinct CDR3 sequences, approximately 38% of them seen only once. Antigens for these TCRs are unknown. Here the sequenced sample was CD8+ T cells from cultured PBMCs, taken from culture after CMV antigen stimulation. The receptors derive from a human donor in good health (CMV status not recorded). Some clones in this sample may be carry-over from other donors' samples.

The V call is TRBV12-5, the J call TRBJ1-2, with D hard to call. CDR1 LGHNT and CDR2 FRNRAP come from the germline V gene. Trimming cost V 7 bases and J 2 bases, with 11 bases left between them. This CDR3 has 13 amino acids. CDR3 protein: CASVPGSNYGYTF. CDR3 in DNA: TGTGCTAGTGTTCCCGGATCGAACTATGGCTACACCTTC.

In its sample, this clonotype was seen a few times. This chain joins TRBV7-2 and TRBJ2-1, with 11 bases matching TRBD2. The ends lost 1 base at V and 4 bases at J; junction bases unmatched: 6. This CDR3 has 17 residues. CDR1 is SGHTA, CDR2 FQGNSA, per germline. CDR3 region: CASSLGEGLAVYNEQFF. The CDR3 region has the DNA TGTGCCAGCAGCTTAGGAGAGGGACTAGCGGTTTACAATGAGCAGTTCTTC.

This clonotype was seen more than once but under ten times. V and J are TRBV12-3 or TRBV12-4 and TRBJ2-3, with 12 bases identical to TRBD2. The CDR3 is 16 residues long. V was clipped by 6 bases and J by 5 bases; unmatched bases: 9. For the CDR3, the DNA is TGTGCCAGCAGGTCTAGCGGGGGGGCCGAGGAAGATACGCAGTATTTT. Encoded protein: CASRSSGGAEEDTQYF.

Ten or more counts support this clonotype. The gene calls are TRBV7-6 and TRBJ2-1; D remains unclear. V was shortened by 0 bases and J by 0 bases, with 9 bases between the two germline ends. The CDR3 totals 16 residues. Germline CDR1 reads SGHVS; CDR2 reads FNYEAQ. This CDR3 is CASSLASWSSYNEQFF. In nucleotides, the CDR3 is TGTGCCAGCAGCTTAGCCTCATGGAGCTCCTACAATGAGCAGTTCTTC.

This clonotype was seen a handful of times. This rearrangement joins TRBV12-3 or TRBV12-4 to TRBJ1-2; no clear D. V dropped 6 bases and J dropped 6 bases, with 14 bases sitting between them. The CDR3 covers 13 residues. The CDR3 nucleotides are TGTGCCAGCAGCTCGACCCTTACCCATGGCTACACCTTC. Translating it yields CASSSTLTHGYTF.

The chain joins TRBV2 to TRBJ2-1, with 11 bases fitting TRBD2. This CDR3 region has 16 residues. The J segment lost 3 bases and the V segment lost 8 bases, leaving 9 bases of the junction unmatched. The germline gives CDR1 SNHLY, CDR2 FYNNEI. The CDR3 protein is CASYRTSGFVYNEQFF. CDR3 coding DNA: TGTGCCAGCTATCGGACTAGCGGGTTTGTCTACAATGAGCAGTTCTTC.

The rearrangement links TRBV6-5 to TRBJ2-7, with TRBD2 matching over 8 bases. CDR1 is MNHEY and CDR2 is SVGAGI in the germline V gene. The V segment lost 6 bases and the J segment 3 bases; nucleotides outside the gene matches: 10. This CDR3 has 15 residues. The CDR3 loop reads CASSPIDSGNYEQYF. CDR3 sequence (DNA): TGTGCCAGCAGCCCAATCGATAGCGGGAACTACGAGCAGTACTTC.

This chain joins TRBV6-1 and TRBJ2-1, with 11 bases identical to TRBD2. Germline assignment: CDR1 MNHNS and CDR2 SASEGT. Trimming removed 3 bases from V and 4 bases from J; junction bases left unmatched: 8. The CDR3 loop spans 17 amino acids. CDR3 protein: CASSEPSGGPRYNEQFF. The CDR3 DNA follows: TGTGCCAGCAGTGAGCCTAGCGGGGGGCCTCGTTACAATGAGCAGTTCTTC.

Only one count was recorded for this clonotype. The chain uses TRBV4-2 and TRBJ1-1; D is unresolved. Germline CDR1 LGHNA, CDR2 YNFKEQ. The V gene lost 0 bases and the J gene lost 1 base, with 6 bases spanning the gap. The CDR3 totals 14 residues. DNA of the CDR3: TGTGCCAGCAGCCAAGATAGGGAGAACACTGAAGCTTTCTTT. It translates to CASSQDRENTEAFF.

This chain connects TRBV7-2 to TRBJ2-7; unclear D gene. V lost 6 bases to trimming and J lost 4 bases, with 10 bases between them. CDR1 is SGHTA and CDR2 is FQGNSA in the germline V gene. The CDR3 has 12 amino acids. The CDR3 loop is CASSPRLYEQYF. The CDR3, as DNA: TGTGCCAGCAGTCCCCGCTTGTACGAGCAGTACTTC. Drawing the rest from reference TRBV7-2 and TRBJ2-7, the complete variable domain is GAGVSQSPSNKVTEKGKDVELRCDPISGHTALYWYRQSLGQGLEFLIYFQGNSAPDKSGLPSDRFSAERTGGSVSTLTIQRTQQEDSAVYLCASSPRLYEQYFGPGTRLTVT.

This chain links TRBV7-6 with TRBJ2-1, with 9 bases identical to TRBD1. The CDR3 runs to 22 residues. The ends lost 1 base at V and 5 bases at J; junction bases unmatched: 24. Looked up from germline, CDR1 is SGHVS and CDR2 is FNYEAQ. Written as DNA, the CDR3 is TGTGCCAGCAGCTTAGGGTTGCGGACAGGGGCAGATTTTTACCGGGCGCACAATGAGCAGTTCTTC. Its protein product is CASSLGLRTGADFYRAHNEQFF.

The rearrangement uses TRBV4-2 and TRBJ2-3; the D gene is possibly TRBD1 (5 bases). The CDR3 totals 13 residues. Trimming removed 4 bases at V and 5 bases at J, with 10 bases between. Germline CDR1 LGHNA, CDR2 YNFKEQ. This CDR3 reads CASSPPRGDTQYF. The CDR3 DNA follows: TGTGCCAGCAGCCCCCCAAGGGGAGATACGCAGTATTTT.

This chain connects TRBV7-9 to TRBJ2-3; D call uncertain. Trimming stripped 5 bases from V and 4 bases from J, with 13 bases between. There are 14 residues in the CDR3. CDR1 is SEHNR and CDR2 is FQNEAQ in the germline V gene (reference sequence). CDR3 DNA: TGTGCCAGCAGCAGCACGTCCCAGGCAGATACGCAGTATTTT. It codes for CASSSTSQADTQYF.

The CDR3 nucleotides read TGTGCCAGCAGTTCAAATATAGCGGGGATTAATACGCAGTATTTT. Amino acids: CASSSNIAGINTQYF. This rearrangement joins TRBV28 to TRBJ2-3; 8 positions agree with TRBD2. CDR3 length equals 15 residues. Germline CDR1 reads MDHEN; CDR2 reads SYDVKM. The V segment lost 4 bases and the J segment 7 bases; nucleotides outside the gene matches: 10.

The CDR3 loop reads CASSVRVAGELFF. As DNA, the CDR3 is TGTGCCAGCAGTGTCAGGGTGGCGGGGGAGCTGTTTTTT. The J gene is TRBJ2-2, the V gene TRBV27; a possible D gene is TRBD1 (5 bases). The CDR3 consists of 13 residues. Germline CDR1 reads MNHEY; CDR2 reads SMNVEV (reference sequence). Trimming removed 5 bases from V and 8 bases from J, with 12 bases in between.

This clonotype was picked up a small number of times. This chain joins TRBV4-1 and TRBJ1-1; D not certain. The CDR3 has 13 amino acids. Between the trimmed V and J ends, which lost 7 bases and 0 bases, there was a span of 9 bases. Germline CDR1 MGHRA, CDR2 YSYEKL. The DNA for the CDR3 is TGCGCCAGCATCGGAGGCATGAACACTGAAGCTTTCTTT. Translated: CASIGGMNTEAFF.

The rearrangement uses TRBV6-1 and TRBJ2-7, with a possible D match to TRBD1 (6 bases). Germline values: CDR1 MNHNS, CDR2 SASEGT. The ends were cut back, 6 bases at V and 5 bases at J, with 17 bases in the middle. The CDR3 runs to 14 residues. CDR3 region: CASRDSSYLDEQYF. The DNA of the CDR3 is TGTGCCAGCAGGGACAGTTCGTACCTGGACGAGCAGTACTTC.

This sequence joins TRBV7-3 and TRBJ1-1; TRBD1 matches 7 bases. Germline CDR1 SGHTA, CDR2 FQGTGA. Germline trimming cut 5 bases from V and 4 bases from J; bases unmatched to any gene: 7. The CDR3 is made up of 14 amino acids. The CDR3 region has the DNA TGTGCCAGCAGCCCTCAGGGGGGAGGCACTGAAGCTTTCTTT. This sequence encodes CASSPQGGGTEAFF.

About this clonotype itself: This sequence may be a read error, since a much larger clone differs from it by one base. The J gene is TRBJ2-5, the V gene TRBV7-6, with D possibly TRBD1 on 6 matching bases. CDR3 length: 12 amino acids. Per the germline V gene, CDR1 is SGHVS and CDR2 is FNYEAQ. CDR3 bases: TGTGTCAGCAGCCTAACAGGGGAGACCCAGTACTTC. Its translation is CVSSLTGETQYF. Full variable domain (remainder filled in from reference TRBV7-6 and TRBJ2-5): GAGVSQSPRYKVTKRGQDVALRCDPISGHVSLYWYRQALGQGPEFLTYFNYEAQQDKSGLPNDRFSAERPEGSISTLTIQRTEQRDSAMYRCVSSLTGETQYFGPGTRLLVL.

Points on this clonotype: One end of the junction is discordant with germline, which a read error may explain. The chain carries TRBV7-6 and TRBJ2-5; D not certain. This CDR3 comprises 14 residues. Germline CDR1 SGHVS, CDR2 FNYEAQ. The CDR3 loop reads CASSYGRNQETQNF. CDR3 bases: TGTGCCAGCAGCTATGGACGGAACCAAGAGACCCAGAACTTC.

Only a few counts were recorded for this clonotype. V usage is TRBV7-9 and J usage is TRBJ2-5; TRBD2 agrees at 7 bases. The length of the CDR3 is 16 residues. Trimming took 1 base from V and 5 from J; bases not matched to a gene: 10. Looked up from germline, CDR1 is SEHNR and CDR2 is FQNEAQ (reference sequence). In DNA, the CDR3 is TGTGCCAGCAGCTTAGGGGAGGTGGGACTACGGGAGACCCAGTACTTC. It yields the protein CASSLGEVGLRETQYF.